The rows below give T cell receptor beta chains drawn from one sample of a study of cytomegalovirus exposure and HLA in healthy donors. Sequencing used immunoSEQ multiplex PCR; TCRdb keeps in-frame clones, though not all of them. The sample lists roughly 200,000 clones; approximately 79% were seen once. The specimen sequenced was PBMCs. The origin of the receptors is a woman aged 30 to 39 in good health and CMV-seropositive. Each CDR3 is given with its conserved first and last residue.

J gene | V gene | CDR3 length | CDR3 protein
TRBJ1-2 | TRBV6-1 | 13 | CASSRGQTYGYTF
TRBJ1-2 | TRBV6-4 | 18 | CASSPTPGQGTSGYGYTF
TRBJ2-2 | TRBV11-2 | 14 | CASSLLAGGGELFF
TRBJ1-6 | TRBV5-4 | 16 | CASSIGRGRGDSPLHF
TRBJ2-1 | TRBV4-3 | 14 | CASSTGQENNEQFF
TRBJ1-1 | TRBV11-3 | 14 | CASSLGGQVWEAFF
TRBJ2-5 | TRBV5-6 | 16 | CASSPLGTTNVETQYF
TRBJ2-3 | TRBV5-1 | 16 | CASSQLAGDFARTQYF
TRBJ2-7 | TRBV11-2 | 13 | CASSSDTSYEQYF
TRBJ2-4 | TRBV6-5 | 14 | CASSYSNRGDIQYF
TRBJ2-2 | TRBV4-1 | 15 | CASSQDPGLFGELFF
TRBJ2-1 | TRBV2 | 18 | CASTLQGLAGNWDNEQFF
TRBJ2-7 | TRBV6-6 | 16 | CASSTRGSGTIYEQYF
TRBJ2-2 | TRBV14 | 17 | CASSQEFQTWNTGELFF
TRBJ2-3 | TRBV7-2 | 12 | CASSSLAGAQYF
TRBJ2-7 | TRBV5-1 | 14 | CASSPAGLPYEQYF
TRBJ2-2 | TRBV27 | 16 | CASSWTRGQDTGELFF
TRBJ1-1 | TRBV30 | 14 | CAWSSPTENTEAFF
TRBJ2-1 | TRBV12-5 | 14 | CASGLSLASNEQFF
TRBJ1-4 | TRBV5-1 | 15 | CASSFGDRDNEKLFF
TRBJ2-6 | TRBV7-9 | 17 | CSSSPGTGQSGANVLTF
TRBJ2-4 | TRBV2 | 14 | CAMTGGIAKNIQYF
TRBJ2-5 | TRBV7-8 | 14 | CASSSGGSGGESDF
TRBJ1-5 | TRBV11-2 | 15 | CASSWGQGSNQPQHF
TRBJ2-2 | TRBV4-3 | 16 | CASSQDRQGSFGELFF
TRBJ2-2 | TRBV4-1 | 15 | CASSPGQGRSGELFF
TRBJ2-1 | TRBV7-9 | 17 | CASSSRETSGGAREQFF
TRBJ2-3 | TRBV5-1 | 13 | CASKSGLTDTQYF
TRBJ2-3 | TRBV5-5 | 17 | CASSLEGVQGPTDTQYF
TRBJ1-4 | TRBV11-2 | 15 | CASSSIQGALVKLFF
TRBJ2-7 | TRBV11-2 | 13 | CASSTGLAGEQYF
TRBJ2-3 | TRBV29-1 | 15 | CSGHPGLAGDDTQYF
TRBJ2-5 | TRBV4-3 | 16 | CASSQDSAGAYETQYF
TRBJ2-1 | TRBV30 | 12 | CAWGASYNEQFF
TRBJ1-1 | TRBV6-5 | 13 | CASSYQQGTEAFF
TRBJ2-7 | TRBV18 | 16 | CASSPQQGANFYEQYF
TRBJ1-4 | TRBV6-1 | 12 | CASSSGGMELFF
TRBJ2-1 | TRBV10-2 | 14 | CASGTSSSYNEQFF
TRBJ1-3 | TRBV18 | 20 | CASSQREVSQGTYSGNTIYF
TRBJ1-5 | TRBV27 | 16 | CASSLAGGAGNQPQHF
TRBJ2-2 | TRBV7-8 | 16 | CASSLISGLSPGELFF
TRBJ2-1 | TRBV7-8 | 14 | CASARLAAHNEQFF
TRBJ2-1 | TRBV29-1 | 16 | CSVSGQGVSSYNEQFF
TRBJ2-3 | TRBV30 | 14 | CAWSHGQGPDTQYF
TRBJ2-7 | TRBV11-3 | 15 | CASSKGTRSSYEQYF
TRBJ2-5 | TRBV5-1 | 16 | CASSLNGFGTEETQYF
TRBJ2-1 | TRBV5-1 | 15 | CASSLDRWRQGEQFF
TRBJ1-5 | TRBV7-8 | 13 | CASAPAGVQPQHF
TRBJ2-7 | TRBV6-1 | 14 | CASIFQGESYEQYF
TRBJ2-1 | TRBV2 | 14 | CASTGTSEYNEQFF
TRBJ1-4 | TRBV18 | 15 | CASSPPGSGNEKLFF
TRBJ2-2 | TRBV29-1 | 14 | CSVESGANTGELFF
TRBJ1-1 | TRBV27 | 13 | CASRPQGSTEAFF
TRBJ1-1 | TRBV19 | 14 | CASSPRQGTAEAFF
TRBJ2-3 | TRBV6-5 | 15 | CASSLGTSGRSAQYF